The sequence of this TCR beta chain was determined in a study of regulatory T cells in long-lasting Graves disease. CDR3 length: 16 residues. V lost 7 bases and J 0 bases, leaving 16 bases between the germline ends. CDR1 and CDR2 from the germline V gene are MDHEN and SYDVKM. Time point indicated: newly diagnosed GD, antithyroid drugs for less than 3 months. Extracted PBMC RNA gave rise to the TCR library. CDR3 regions were amplified by Arm-PCR using iRepertoire HTBI primers to build TCR beta libraries. One entry per CDR3 protein, called by TCRdb with MiXCR from the multiplex PCR reads. The top ten clones hold around 10% of a sample with hundreds of thousands of distinct CDR3 sequences, roughly 15% of them seen once. The sample was also reused in another study, on T cells in Graves' hyperthyroidism and ophthalmopathy.

The chain links TRBV28 to TRBJ1-3; no reliable D call. The source material was peripheral blood mononuclear cells (PBMCs), sampled at new diagnosis, from a patient treated with antithyroid drugs. This clonotype originated in a woman younger than 45 with Graves disease. The CDR3 spells CASTKTRSASGNTIYF. The CDR3 nucleotides read TGTGCCAGCACCAAGACAAGGTCAGCCTCTGGAAACACCATATATTTT. Based on the CDR3 plus reference TRBV28 and TRBJ1-3, the full variable domain is DVKVTQSSRYLVKRTGEKVFLECVQDMDHENMFWYRQDPGLGLRLIYFSYDVKMKEKGDIPEGYSVSREKKERFSLILESASTNQTSMYLCASTKTRSASGNTIYFGEGSWLTVV.